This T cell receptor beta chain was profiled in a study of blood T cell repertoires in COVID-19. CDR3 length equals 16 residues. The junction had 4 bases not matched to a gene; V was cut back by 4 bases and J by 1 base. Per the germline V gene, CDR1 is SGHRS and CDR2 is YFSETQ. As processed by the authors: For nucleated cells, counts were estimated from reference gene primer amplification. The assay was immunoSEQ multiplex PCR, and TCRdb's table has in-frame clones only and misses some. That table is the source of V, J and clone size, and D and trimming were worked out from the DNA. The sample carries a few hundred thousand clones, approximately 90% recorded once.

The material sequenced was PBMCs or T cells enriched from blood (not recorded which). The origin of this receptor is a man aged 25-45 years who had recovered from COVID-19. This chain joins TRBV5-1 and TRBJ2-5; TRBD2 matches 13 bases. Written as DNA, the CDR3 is TGCGCCAGCAGCCCCAGGACTAGCGGGGGCCAAGAGACCCAGTACTTC. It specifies CASSPRTSGGQETQYF.